This entry concerns a single T cell receptor beta chain. The antigen is unknown. This entry is derived from a study of shared clonotypes between healthy human individuals. Points from the study as a whole: Naive subsets tended to show greater estimated richness than memory subsets. Blood was the sole source, and tissue repertoires probably differ.

Assay runs were performed at deep level. TCRdb's table, derived via immunoSEQ multiplex PCR, lists solely in-frame clones and lacks some. Of roughly 2,500,000 clones listed, more than 85% were seen once; the top ten hold about 0.38%. The length of the CDR3 is 13 residues. V was trimmed by 6 bases and J by 2 bases, leaving 10 bases between them. In germline, CDR1 is MNHNS, CDR2 SASEGT. The TCR comes from a young man in good health. Some clones in this sample may be carry-over from other donors' samples. Sequencing was carried out using naive CD4+ T cells from PBMCs. Documented subset: CD45RA+ positively selected. This chain connects TRBV6-1 to TRBJ2-5, with TRBD1 as a possible D gene (6 bases). CDR3 coding DNA: TGTGCCAGCAGCATACAGGGACAAGAGACCCAGTACTTC. Protein: CASSIQGQETQYF.